This is a list of T cell receptor beta chains from one sample in a study of blood T cells in healthy people across ages. One entry per CDR3 protein results from TCRdb running MiXCR on the 5' RACE reads. The repertoire has about 780,000 distinct CDR3 sequences, about half of them found once; the top ten carry about a sixth. Source material: blood. These receptors originate from a man older than 75 in good health. Both conserved end residues are part of each CDR3. D genes are given only for firm matches. The size field is filled for only some rows; it gives once, few, many or a size class.

d_gene	abundance	v_gene	j_gene	CDR3aa	CDR3nt
.	.	TRBV21-1	TRBJ1-5	CASVQGVLYSNQPQHF	TGTGCCAGCGTACAGGGGGTCCTGTATAGCAATCAGCCCCAGCATTTT
.	.	TRBV7-7	TRBJ2-2	CASSLRGVQNTGELFF	TGTGCCAGCAGCTTAAGGGGGGTTCAAAACACCGGGGAGCTGTTTTTT
TRBD1	few	TRBV7-6	TRBJ1-1	CASSNRGLTEAFF	TGTGCCAGCAGCAACAGGGGGTTAACTGAAGCTTTCTTT
.	few	TRBV5-1	TRBJ1-1	CASSLGRDDTEAFF	TGCGCCAGCAGCTTAGGCAGGGATGACACTGAAGCTTTCTTT
.	once	TRBV7-2	TRBJ2-7	CASSFNNGYEQYF	TGTGCCAGCAGCTTTAATAACGGCTACGAGCAGTACTTC
.	.	TRBV5-1	TRBJ1-5	CASSLDGISNQPQHF	TGCGCCAGCAGCTTGGACGGGATTAGCAATCAGCCCCAGCATTTT
.	.	TRBV7-2	TRBJ1-3	CASSLVTGPGNTIYF	TGTGCCAGCAGCTTAGTCACAGGGCCAGGAAACACCATATATTTT
.	.	TRBV20-1	TRBJ2-3	CSASRLYRTDTQYF	TGCAGTGCTAGTCGGCTATACAGGACAGATACGCAGTATTTT
.	.	TRBV29-1	TRBJ2-1	CSVEDDPSRGLFF	TGCAGCGTTGAAGATGACCCGAGCAGGGGTCTGTTCTTC
.	many	TRBV12-3/TRBV12-4	TRBJ2-7	CASSLETEQYF	TGTGCCAGCAGTTTAGAAACCGAGCAGTACTTC
.	.	TRBV4-2	TRBJ1-1	CASSQDTRSTEAFF	TGTGCCAGCAGCCAAGATACAAGGAGCACTGAAGCTTTCTTT
.	few	TRBV20-1	TRBJ2-1	CSARTGTTSYNEQFF	TGCAGTGCTAGAACCGGGACCACCTCCTACAATGAGCAGTTCTTC
.	.	TRBV29-1	TRBJ1-2	CSVEQGPLYGYTF	TGCAGCGTTGAGCAGGGGCCACTCTATGGCTACACCTTC
TRBD2	many	TRBV4-2	TRBJ2-1	CASRDLAGAGNEQFF	TGTGCCAGCAGGGACCTAGCGGGAGCTGGGAATGAGCAGTTCTTC
TRBD2	once	TRBV10-3	TRBJ2-3	CAISGELAGTSTDTQYF	TGTGCCATCAGTGGCGAACTAGCGGGGACAAGCACAGATACGCAGTATTTT
.	.	TRBV20-1	TRBJ2-7	CSATRQNEQYF	TGCAGTGCTACCAGACAAAACGAGCAGTACTTC
.	once	TRBV7-2	TRBJ2-3	CASTPGGGIDTQYF	TGTGCCAGCACCCCAGGAGGGGGGATTGATACGCAGTATTTT
TRBD2	many	TRBV29-1	TRBJ2-3	CSAATSGSNTQYF	TGCAGCGCCGCTACTAGCGGGAGTAATACGCAGTATTTT
.	.	TRBV20-1	TRBJ2-1	CSGLTRGEQFF	TGCAGTGGTCTCACTAGGGGTGAGCAGTTCTTC
.	.	TRBV7-2	TRBJ1-5	CASSLYRAGQPQHF	TGTGCCAGCAGCCTTTACAGGGCGGGTCAGCCCCAGCATTTT
.	few	TRBV18	TRBJ2-3	CASSPPGKGDTQYF	TGTGCCAGCTCACCACCAGGGAAAGGAGATACGCAGTATTTT
TRBD2	.	TRBV10-1	TRBJ2-5	CASSEAPAGGQETQYF	TGCGCCAGCAGTGAGGCCCCAGCGGGGGGCCAAGAGACCCAGTACTTC
TRBD2	few	TRBV29-1	TRBJ2-7	CSVGQREQYEQYF	TGCAGCGTTGGCCAGCGGGAACAGTACGAGCAGTACTTC
TRBD2	.	TRBV20-1	TRBJ2-4	CSALGLAGGVPGAKNIQYF	TGCAGTGCTTTGGGACTAGCGGGAGGGGTGCCTGGGGCCAAAAACATTCAGTACTTC
.	few	TRBV24-1	TRBJ2-1	CATSDFTEGSYNEQFF	TGTGCCACCAGTGATTTTACGGAAGGGTCCTACAATGAGCAGTTCTTC
TRBD2	.	TRBV7-9	TRBJ2-3	CASSVSGRASDTQYF	TGTGCCAGCAGCGTTAGCGGGAGGGCCTCAGATACGCAGTATTTT
.	few	TRBV27	TRBJ2-7	CASSFNVGVRRGVEYF	TGTGCCAGCAGTTTCAATGTCGGGGTCCGGCGTGGGGTGGAGTACTTC
.	.	TRBV7-8	TRBJ1-1	CASRMWGDVGEAFF	TGTGCCAGCAGGATGTGGGGAGACGTCGGTGAAGCTTTCTTT
TRBD2	few	TRBV5-1	TRBJ2-7	CASSDGTSGRAYEQYF	TGCGCCAGCAGCGACGGGACTAGCGGGAGGGCCTACGAGCAGTACTTC
.	.	TRBV12-3/TRBV12-4	TRBJ2-5	CASSLSSGTQYF	TGTGCCAGCAGTTTAAGCTCTGGGACCCAGTACTTC
.	.	TRBV7-8	TRBJ2-1	CASSTIRSGQEQFF	TGTGCCAGCAGCACCATCCGAAGCGGACAAGAGCAGTTCTTC
.	few	TRBV7-3	TRBJ2-3	CASSSLSGTDTQYF	TGTGCCAGCAGCTCTCTTAGCGGCACAGATACGCAGTATTTT
.	.	TRBV5-4	TRBJ2-7	CASTQEGTIPSYEQYF	TGTGCCAGCACCCAGGAGGGCACTATTCCTTCCTACGAGCAGTACTTC
TRBD2	.	TRBV3-1	TRBJ2-5	CASSQYLQRGQETQYF	TGTGCCAGCAGCCAATATCTTCAGCGGGGGCAAGAGACCCAGTACTTC
TRBD2	.	TRBV29-1	TRBJ2-5	CSVDRGTSGFWETQYF	TGCAGCGTTGACCGGGGGACTAGCGGGTTTTGGGAGACCCAGTACTTC
.	few	TRBV5-5	TRBJ2-7	CASSLHPTSYEQYF	TGTGCCAGCAGCTTGCACCCCACGTCCTACGAGCAGTACTTC
.	many	TRBV12-3/TRBV12-4	TRBJ2-7	CASSFYDLKSGEQYF	TGTGCCAGCAGTTTTTACGACCTTAAATCTGGCGAGCAGTACTTC
.	.	TRBV28	TRBJ1-1	CASTTWGLADTEAFF	TGTGCCAGCACCACTTGGGGGCTTGCGGACACTGAAGCTTTCTTT
.	.	TRBV6-6	TRBJ2-3	CASSYESTGTDTQYF	TGTGCCAGCAGTTACGAGTCGACAGGCACAGATACGCAGTATTTT
.	.	TRBV29-1	TRBJ1-2	CSVEGELVEDGYTF	TGCAGCGTTGAAGGGGAACTGGTTGAGGATGGCTACACCTTC
.	.	TRBV7-3	TRBJ2-1	CASSGGSGYNEQFF	TGTGCCAGCAGCGGAGGAAGCGGATACAATGAGCAGTTCTTC
.	.	TRBV14	TRBJ2-4	CASSQAGLRGEQYF	TGTGCCAGCAGCCAAGCGGGCCTTAGAGGGGAGCAGTACTTC
.	.	TRBV4-3	TRBJ2-1	CASSQDLENYNEQFF	TGCGCCAGCAGCCAAGACTTAGAGAATTACAATGAGCAGTTCTTC
.	.	TRBV29-1	TRBJ1-1	CSVDRRNTEAFF	TGCAGCGTTGACAGGAGAAACACTGAAGCTTTCTTT
.	.	TRBV7-2	TRBJ2-7	CASSPSRFYEQYF	TGTGCCAGCAGTCCATCCCGGTTCTACGAGCAGTACTTC
.	.	TRBV4-3	TRBJ2-3	CASSWGPPSLWGRRDTQYF	TGCGCCAGCAGCTGGGGCCCCCCGTCGTTATGGGGGAGACGTGATACGCAGTATTTT
TRBD2	.	TRBV28	TRBJ2-5	CASNPMTSGIQETQYF	TGTGCCAGCAACCCTATGACTAGCGGGATTCAAGAGACCCAGTACTTC
.	few	TRBV11-2	TRBJ1-2	CAILEGAYGYTF	TGTGCCATCTTGGAGGGAGCCTATGGCTACACCTTC
.	.	TRBV20-1	TRBJ2-3	CSARYSGYGTDTQYF	TGCAGTGCTAGATACTCGGGGTACGGCACAGATACGCAGTATTTT
.	.	TRBV4-2	TRBJ1-1	CASSQETEFSSSEAFF	TGTGCCAGCAGCCAAGAAACGGAGTTTTCTTCGTCAGAAGCTTTCTTT
.	few	TRBV7-9	TRBJ1-4	CASLSVGGEKLFF	TGTGCCAGCTTAAGCGTTGGGGGTGAAAAACTGTTTTTT
TRBD1	.	TRBV10-2	TRBJ1-6	CASTRGNSPPHF	TGCGCCAGCACCAGGGGGAATTCACCCCCCCACTTT
TRBD2	.	TRBV7-9	TRBJ2-3	CASSSSGQGTDTQYF	TGTGCCAGCAGCTCTAGCGGTCAAGGCACAGATACGCAGTATTTT
TRBD2	few	TRBV7-2	TRBJ2-1	CASGRDPGGNEQFF	TGTGCCAGCGGGAGGGACCCCGGCGGCAATGAGCAGTTCTTC